These T cell receptor beta chains were read from a single sample in a study of T cells after yellow fever vaccination. Using its own MiXCR run on the 5' RACE reads, TCRdb lists one record per CDR3 protein. The profile shows about 430,000 distinct CDR3 sequences, approximately 19% of them singletons. The sequences come from PBMCs, collected before the yellow fever booster vaccination. Every receptor here comes from a man younger than 35 who received the YFV17D yellow fever vaccine. The CDR3 runs from the conserved cysteine through the conserved F or W. The size field is filled for only some rows; it gives once, few, many or a size class.

v_gene: TRBV5-1; abundance: -; j_gene: TRBJ1-1; CDR3aa: CASRTRNTEAFF
v_gene: TRBV12-3/TRBV12-4; abundance: few; j_gene: TRBJ1-5; CDR3aa: CASTYSGGGSNQPQHF
v_gene: TRBV7-3; abundance: -; j_gene: TRBJ1-1; CDR3aa: CASSAGGRTEAFF
v_gene: TRBV5-1; abundance: few; j_gene: TRBJ2-3; CDR3aa: CASSLWASATDTQYF
v_gene: TRBV6-5; abundance: -; j_gene: TRBJ2-3; CDR3aa: CASSYVGLSTDTQYF
v_gene: TRBV20-1; abundance: many; j_gene: TRBJ2-3; CDR3aa: CSAEIAGTDTQYF
v_gene: TRBV20-1; abundance: few; j_gene: TRBJ1-4; CDR3aa: CSATPHRGTNEKLFF
v_gene: TRBV12-5; abundance: many; j_gene: TRBJ2-1; CDR3aa: CASGLVLGGPYNEQFF
v_gene: TRBV19; abundance: few; j_gene: TRBJ1-5; CDR3aa: CASTPDSPYSNQPQHF
v_gene: TRBV5-1; abundance: few; j_gene: TRBJ1-2; CDR3aa: CASRPAGGSYGYTF
v_gene: TRBV5-6; abundance: -; j_gene: TRBJ1-2; CDR3aa: CASSTHRRYGYTF
v_gene: TRBV7-9; abundance: -; j_gene: TRBJ1-1; CDR3aa: CASSRQVTEAFF
v_gene: TRBV6-1; abundance: many; j_gene: TRBJ2-1; CDR3aa: CASSQTSGGYNEQFF
v_gene: TRBV6-2/TRBV6-3; abundance: -; j_gene: TRBJ1-6; CDR3aa: CATHRDHSFEPLHF
v_gene: TRBV14; abundance: -; j_gene: TRBJ2-2; CDR3aa: CASSRRQGAVFGSGELFF
v_gene: TRBV4-2; abundance: -; j_gene: TRBJ2-3; CDR3aa: CASSEEGTSGGEWADTQYF
v_gene: TRBV9; abundance: many; j_gene: TRBJ2-6; CDR3aa: CASSVAGGTGANVLTF
v_gene: TRBV27; abundance: -; j_gene: TRBJ2-3; CDR3aa: CASSQSGTSGDTQYF
v_gene: TRBV10-2; abundance: few; j_gene: TRBJ2-2; CDR3aa: CATEVLGGSNTGELFF
v_gene: TRBV10-3; abundance: -; j_gene: TRBJ2-7; CDR3aa: CAIAPSGGSYEQYF
v_gene: TRBV12-3/TRBV12-4; abundance: few; j_gene: TRBJ2-7; CDR3aa: CASSLVSSEYEQYF
v_gene: TRBV4-3; abundance: few; j_gene: TRBJ1-1; CDR3aa: CASSQDVGDTEAFF
v_gene: TRBV5-1; abundance: few; j_gene: TRBJ2-5; CDR3aa: CASSLGGTEETQYF
v_gene: TRBV5-1; abundance: -; j_gene: TRBJ2-7; CDR3aa: CASRIGGFYEQYF
v_gene: TRBV3-1; abundance: -; j_gene: TRBJ2-7; CDR3aa: CASSLLSGAFHEQYF
v_gene: TRBV7-2; abundance: -; j_gene: TRBJ2-3; CDR3aa: CASSLVSFGLAGNTQYF
v_gene: TRBV4-1; abundance: few; j_gene: TRBJ2-3; CDR3aa: CASSQEGGQVPRSSRDTQYF